This T cell receptor (beta chain) originates from a study of T cell responses to AZD1222 COVID-19 vaccine. Here immunoSEQ multiplex PCR was the method, and the copy in TCRdb shows in-frame clones only, minus some. The profile shows about 130,000 clones, 80% to 90% of them singletons. CDR3 length equals 15 residues. Trimming took off 2 bases at V and 10 bases at J, with 20 bases between the two ends. The germline V gene encodes CDR1 LNHDA and CDR2 SQIVND (reference sequence). This material consisted of peripheral blood, taken on day 0 of AZD1222 vaccination. The rearrangement joins TRBV19 to TRBJ1-2; D gene unclear. The receptor comes from an adult in good health. CDR3 sequence reads: CASSIPKGREMFYTF. CDR3 nucleotides: TGTGCCAGTAGTATACCCAAAGGACGGGAGATGTTCTACACCTTC. Full variable domain (remainder filled in from reference TRBV19 and TRBJ1-2): DGGITQSPKYLFRKEGQNVTLSCEQNLNHDAMYWYRQDPGQGLRLIYYSQIVNDFQKGDIAEGYSVSREKKESFPLTVTSAQKNPTAFYLCASSIPKGREMFYTFGSGTRLTVV.